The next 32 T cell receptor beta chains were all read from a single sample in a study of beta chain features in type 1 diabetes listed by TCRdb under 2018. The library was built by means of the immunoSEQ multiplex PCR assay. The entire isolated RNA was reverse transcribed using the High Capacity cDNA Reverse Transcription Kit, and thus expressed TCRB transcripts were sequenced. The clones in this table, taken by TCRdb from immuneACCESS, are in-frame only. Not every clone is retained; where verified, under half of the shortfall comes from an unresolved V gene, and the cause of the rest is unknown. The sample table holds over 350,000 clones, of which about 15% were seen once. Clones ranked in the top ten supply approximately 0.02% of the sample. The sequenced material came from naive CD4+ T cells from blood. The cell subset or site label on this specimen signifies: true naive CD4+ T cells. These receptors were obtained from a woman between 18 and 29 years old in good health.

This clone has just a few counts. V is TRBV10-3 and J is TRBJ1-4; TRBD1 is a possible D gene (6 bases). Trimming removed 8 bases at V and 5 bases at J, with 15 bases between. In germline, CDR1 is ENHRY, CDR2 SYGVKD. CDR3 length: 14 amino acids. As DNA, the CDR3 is TGTGCCATCGGACAGTCTTGGGGCAATGAAAAACTGTTTTTT. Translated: CAIGQSWGNEKLFF.

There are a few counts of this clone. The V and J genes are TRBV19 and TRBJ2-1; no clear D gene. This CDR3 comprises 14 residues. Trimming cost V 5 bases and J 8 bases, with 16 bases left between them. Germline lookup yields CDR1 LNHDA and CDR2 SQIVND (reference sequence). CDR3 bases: TGTGCCAGTAGTTCTAGACGAGCCATCGATGAGCAGTTCTTC. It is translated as CASSSRRAIDEQFF. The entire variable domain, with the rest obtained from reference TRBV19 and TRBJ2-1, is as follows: DGGITQSPKYLFRKEGQNVTLSCEQNLNHDAMYWYRQDPGQGLRLIYYSQIVNDFQKGDIAEGYSVSREKKESFPLTVTSAQKNPTAFYLCASSSRRAIDEQFFGPGTRLTVL.

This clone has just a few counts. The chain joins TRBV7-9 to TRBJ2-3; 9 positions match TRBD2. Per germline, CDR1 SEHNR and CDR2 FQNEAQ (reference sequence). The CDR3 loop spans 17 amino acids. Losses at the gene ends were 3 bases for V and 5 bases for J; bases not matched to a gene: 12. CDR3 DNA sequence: TGTGCCAGCAGCTTCGGACTTGCGGGAGGGCGAGGAGATACGCAGTATTTT. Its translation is CASSFGLAGGRGDTQYF.

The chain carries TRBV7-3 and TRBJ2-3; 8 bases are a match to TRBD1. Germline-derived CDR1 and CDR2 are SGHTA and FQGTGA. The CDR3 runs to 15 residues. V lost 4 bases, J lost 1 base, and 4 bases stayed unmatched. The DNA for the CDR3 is TGTGCCAGCAGCTCCACGGGACAGGGCACAGATACGCAGTATTTT. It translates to CASSSTGQGTDTQYF.

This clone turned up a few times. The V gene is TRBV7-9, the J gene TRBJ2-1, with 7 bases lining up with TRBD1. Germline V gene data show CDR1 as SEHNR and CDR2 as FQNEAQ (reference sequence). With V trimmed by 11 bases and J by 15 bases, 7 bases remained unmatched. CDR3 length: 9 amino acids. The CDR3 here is CAGDSRRFF. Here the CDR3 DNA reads TGTGCCGGGGACAGCAGAAGGTTCTTC. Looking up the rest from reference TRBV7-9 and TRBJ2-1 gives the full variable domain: DTGVSQNPRHKITKRGQNVTFRCDPISEHNRLYWYRQTLGQGPEFLTYFQNEAQLEKSRLLSDRFSAERPKGSFSTLEIQRTEQGDSAMYLCAGDSRRFFGPGTRLTVL.

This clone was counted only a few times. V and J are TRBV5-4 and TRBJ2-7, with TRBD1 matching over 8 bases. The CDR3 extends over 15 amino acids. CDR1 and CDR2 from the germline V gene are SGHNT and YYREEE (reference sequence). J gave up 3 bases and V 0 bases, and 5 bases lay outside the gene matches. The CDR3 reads CASSLGGQEVYEQYF. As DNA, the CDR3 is TGTGCCAGCAGCTTGGGGGGACAGGAGGTCTACGAGCAGTACTTC.

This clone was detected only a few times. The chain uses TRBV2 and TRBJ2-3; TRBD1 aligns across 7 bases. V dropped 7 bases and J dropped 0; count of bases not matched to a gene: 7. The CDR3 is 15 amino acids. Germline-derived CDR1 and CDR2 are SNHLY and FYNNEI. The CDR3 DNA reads TGTGCCAGCATTAGACAGGGACCTAGCACAGATACGCAGTATTTT. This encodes CASIRQGPSTDTQYF. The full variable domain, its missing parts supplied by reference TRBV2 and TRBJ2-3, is EPEVTQTPSHQVTQMGQEVILRCVPISNHLYFYWYRQILGQKVEFLVSFYNNEISEKSEIFDDQFSVERPDGSNFTLKIRSTKLEDSAMYFCASIRQGPSTDTQYFGPGTRLTVL.

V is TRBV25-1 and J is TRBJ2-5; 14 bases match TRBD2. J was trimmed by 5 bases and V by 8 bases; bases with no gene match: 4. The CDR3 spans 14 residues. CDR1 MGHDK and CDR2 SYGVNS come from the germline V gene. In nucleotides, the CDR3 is TGTGCCAGCGCAAGGACTAGCGGGGGGGAGACCCAGTACTTC. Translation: CASARTSGGETQYF.

The CDR3 loop reads CASSSSGYYGYTF. The CDR3 region has the DNA TGTGCCAGCAGCTCTAGCGGGTACTATGGCTACACCTTC. The chain combines TRBV7-8 with TRBJ1-2, with D uncertain. V was pared by 4 bases and J by 3 bases, with 9 bases between. This CDR3 is 13 amino acids long. Germline CDR1 is SGHVS and CDR2 is FQNEAQ. The full variable domain, completed using reference TRBV7-8 and TRBJ1-2, is GAGVSQSPRYKVAKRGQDVALRCDPISGHVSLFWYQQALGQGPEFLTYFQNEAQLDKSGLPSDRFFAERPEGSVSTLKIQRTQQEDSAVYLCASSSSGYYGYTFGSGTRLTVV.

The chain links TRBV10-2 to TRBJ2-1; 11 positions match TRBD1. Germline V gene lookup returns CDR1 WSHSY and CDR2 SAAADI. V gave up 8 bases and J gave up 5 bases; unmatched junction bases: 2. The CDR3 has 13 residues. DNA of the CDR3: TGCGCCAGCCGGGGACAGGGGGACAATGAGCAGTTCTTC. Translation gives CASRGQGDNEQFF.

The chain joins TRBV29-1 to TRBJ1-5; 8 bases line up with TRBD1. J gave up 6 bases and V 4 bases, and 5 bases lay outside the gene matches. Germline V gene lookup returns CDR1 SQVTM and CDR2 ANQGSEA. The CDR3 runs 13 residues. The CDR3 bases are TGCAGCGTTGCGGACAGGGCAGCTCAGCCCCAGCATTTT. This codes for CSVADRAAQPQHF.

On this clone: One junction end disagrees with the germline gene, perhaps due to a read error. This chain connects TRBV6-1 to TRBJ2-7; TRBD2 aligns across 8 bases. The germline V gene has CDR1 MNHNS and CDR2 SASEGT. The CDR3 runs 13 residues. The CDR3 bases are TGTGCCAGCAGTCAAGCGGGAGCGGGCGAGCAGTACTTC. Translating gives CASSQAGAGEQYF.

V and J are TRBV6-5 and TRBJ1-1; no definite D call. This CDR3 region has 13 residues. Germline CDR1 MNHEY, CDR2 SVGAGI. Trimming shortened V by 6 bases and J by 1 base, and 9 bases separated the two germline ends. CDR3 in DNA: TGTGCCAGCAGCCGAGGGCAGAACACTGAAGCTTTCTTT. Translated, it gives CASSRGQNTEAFF.

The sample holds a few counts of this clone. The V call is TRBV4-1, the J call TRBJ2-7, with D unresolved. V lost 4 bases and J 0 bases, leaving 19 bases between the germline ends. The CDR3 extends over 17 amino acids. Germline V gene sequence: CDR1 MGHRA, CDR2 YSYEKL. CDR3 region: CASSPRNSAALSYEQYF. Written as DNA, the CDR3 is TGCGCCAGCAGCCCCCGAAATAGTGCGGCTCTCTCCTACGAGCAGTACTTC.

CDR3 region: CASSTPGGVQPQHF. CDR3 DNA: TGTGCCAGCAGCACGCCGGGGGGCGTTCAGCCCCAGCATTTT. The gene calls are TRBV7-2 and TRBJ1-5; possibly TRBD1 for D (6 bases). Looked up from germline, CDR1 is SGHTA and CDR2 is FQGNSA. V was cut by 5 bases and J by 6 bases, with 14 bases left in between. The CDR3 length is 14 residues. The whole variable domain, filled in from reference TRBV7-2 and TRBJ1-5, reads GAGVSQSPSNKVTEKGKDVELRCDPISGHTALYWYRQSLGQGLEFLIYFQGNSAPDKSGLPSDRFSAERTGGSVSTLTIQRTQQEDSAVYLCASSTPGGVQPQHFGDGTRLSIL.

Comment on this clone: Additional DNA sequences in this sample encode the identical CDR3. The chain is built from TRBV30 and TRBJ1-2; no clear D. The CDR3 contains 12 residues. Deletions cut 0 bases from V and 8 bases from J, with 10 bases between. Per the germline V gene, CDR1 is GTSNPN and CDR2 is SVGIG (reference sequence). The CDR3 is CAWSVPGSGYTF. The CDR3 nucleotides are TGTGCCTGGAGTGTACCGGGGAGCGGCTACACCTTC.

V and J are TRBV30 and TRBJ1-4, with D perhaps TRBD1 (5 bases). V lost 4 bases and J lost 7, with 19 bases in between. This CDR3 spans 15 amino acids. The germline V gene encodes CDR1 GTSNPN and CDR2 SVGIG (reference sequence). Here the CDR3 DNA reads TGTGCCTGGACCACAATCGGGGGAGTTGGTGAAAAACTGTTTTTT. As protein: CAWTTIGGVGEKLFF.

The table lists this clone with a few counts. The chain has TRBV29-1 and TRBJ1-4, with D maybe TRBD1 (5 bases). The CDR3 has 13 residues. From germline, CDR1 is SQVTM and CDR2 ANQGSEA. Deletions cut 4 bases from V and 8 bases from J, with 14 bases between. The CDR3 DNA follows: TGCAGCGTTGCAAGGGGAGGAGGAGAAAAACTGTTTTTT. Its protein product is CSVARGGGEKLFF.

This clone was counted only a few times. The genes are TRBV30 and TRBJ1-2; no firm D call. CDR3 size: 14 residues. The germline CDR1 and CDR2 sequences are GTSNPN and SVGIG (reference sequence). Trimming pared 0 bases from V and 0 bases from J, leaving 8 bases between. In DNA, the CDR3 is TGTGCCTGGAGTGTAACGGGAACTAACTATGGCTACACCTTC. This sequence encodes CAWSVTGTNYGYTF.

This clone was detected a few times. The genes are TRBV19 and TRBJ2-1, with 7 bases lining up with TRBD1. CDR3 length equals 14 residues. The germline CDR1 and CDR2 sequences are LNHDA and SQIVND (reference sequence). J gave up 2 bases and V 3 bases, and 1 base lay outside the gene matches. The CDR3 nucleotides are TGTGCCAGTAGTATTCAGGGGGCCTACAATGAGCAGTTCTTC. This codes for CASSIQGAYNEQFF.

CDR3 sequence: CASSRSDGGYTEAFF. The CDR3 region has the DNA TGTGCCAGCAGTAGAAGTGACGGGGGGTACACTGAAGCTTTCTTT. The rearrangement uses TRBV2 and TRBJ1-1; TRBD1 is a possible D gene (5 bases). The germline gives CDR1 SNHLY, CDR2 FYNNEI. Trimming pared 5 bases from V and 3 bases from J, leaving 16 bases between. There are 15 residues in the CDR3. Together with reference TRBV2 and TRBJ1-1, the CDR3 gives the full variable domain: EPEVTQTPSHQVTQMGQEVILRCVPISNHLYFYWYRQILGQKVEFLVSFYNNEISEKSEIFDDQFSVERPDGSNFTLKIRSTKLEDSAMYFCASSRSDGGYTEAFFGQGTRLTVV.

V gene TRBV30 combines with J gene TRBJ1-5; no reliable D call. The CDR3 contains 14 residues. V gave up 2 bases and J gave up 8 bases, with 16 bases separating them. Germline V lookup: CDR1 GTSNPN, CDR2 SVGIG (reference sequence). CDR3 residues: CAWSPRGGSKPQHF. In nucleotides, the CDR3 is TGTGCCTGGAGTCCCCGGGGAGGGTCGAAGCCCCAGCATTTT. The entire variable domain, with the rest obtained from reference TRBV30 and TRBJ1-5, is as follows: SQTIHQWPATLVQPVGSPLSLECTVEGTSNPNLYWYRQAAGRGLQLLFYSVGIGQISSEVPQNLSASRPQDRQFILSSKKLLLSDSGFYLCAWSPRGGSKPQHFGDGTRLSIL.

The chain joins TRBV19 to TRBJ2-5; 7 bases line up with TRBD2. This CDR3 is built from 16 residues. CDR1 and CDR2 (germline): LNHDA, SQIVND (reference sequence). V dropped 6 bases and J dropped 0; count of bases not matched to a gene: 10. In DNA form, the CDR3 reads TGTGCCAGTAGCCGGGGGACTATGCCGTACCAAGAGACCCAGTACTTC. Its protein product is CASSRGTMPYQETQYF.

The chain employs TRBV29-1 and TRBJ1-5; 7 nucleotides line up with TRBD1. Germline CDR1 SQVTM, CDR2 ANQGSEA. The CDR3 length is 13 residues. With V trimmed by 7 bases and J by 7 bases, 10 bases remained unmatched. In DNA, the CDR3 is TGCAGCGCAAGTGACAGGGTGGGACAGCCCCAGCATTTT. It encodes CSASDRVGQPQHF.

CDR3 coding DNA: TGTGCCAGCAGTGACTCGAGACAGATATGGCAGTTCTTC. This gives the protein CASSDSRQIWQFF. The rearrangement joins TRBV6-4 to TRBJ2-1, with a tentative D call TRBD1 (5 bases). The CDR3 covers 13 residues. CDR1 is MRHNA, CDR2 SNTAGT, per germline. Trimming shortened V by 0 bases and J by 12 bases, and 12 bases separated the two germline ends.

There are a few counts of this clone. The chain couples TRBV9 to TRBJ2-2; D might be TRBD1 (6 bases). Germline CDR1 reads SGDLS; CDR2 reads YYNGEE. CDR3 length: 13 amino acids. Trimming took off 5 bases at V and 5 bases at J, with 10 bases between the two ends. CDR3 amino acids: CASSQGRTGELFF. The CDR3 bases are TGTGCCAGCAGTCAGGGGCGGACCGGGGAGCTGTTTTTT. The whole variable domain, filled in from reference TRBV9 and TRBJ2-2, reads DSGVTQTPKHLITATGQRVTLRCSPRSGDLSVYWYQQSLDQGLQFLIQYYNGEERAKGNILERFSAQQFPDLHSELNLSSLELGDSALYFCASSQGRTGELFFGEGSRLTVL.

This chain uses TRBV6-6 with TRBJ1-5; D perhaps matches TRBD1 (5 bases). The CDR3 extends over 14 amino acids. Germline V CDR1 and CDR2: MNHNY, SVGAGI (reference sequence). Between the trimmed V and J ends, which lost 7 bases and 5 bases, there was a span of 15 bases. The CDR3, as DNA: TGTGCCAGCATTTCAGGGAATTGGGATCAGCCCCAGCATTTT. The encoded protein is CASISGNWDQPQHF.

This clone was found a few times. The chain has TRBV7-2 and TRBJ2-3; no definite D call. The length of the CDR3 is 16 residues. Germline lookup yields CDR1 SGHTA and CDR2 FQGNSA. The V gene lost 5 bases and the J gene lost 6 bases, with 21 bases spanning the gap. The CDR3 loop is CASSPNAAFNLDTQYF. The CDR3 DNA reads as TGTGCCAGCAGCCCCAACGCGGCGTTCAACCTCGATACGCAGTATTTT.

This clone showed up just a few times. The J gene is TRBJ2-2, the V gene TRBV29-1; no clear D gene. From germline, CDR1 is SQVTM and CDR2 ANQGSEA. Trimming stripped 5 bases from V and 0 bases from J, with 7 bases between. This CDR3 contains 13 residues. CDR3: CSVSRPNTGELFF. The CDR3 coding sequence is TGCAGCGTTTCGCGGCCGAACACCGGGGAGCTGTTTTTT.

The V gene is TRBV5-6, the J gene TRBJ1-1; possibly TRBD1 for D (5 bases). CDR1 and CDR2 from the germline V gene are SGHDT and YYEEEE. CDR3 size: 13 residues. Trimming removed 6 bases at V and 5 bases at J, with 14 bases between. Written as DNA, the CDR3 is TGTGCCAGCAACGTTCAGGGTCTTACTGAAGCTTTCTTT. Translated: CASNVQGLTEAFF.

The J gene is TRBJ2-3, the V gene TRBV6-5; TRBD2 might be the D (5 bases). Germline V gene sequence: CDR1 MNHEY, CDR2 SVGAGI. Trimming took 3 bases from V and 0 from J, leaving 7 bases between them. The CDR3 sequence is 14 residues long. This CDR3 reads CASSYWRSTDTQYF. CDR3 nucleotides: TGTGCCAGCAGTTATTGGAGGAGCACAGATACGCAGTATTTT.

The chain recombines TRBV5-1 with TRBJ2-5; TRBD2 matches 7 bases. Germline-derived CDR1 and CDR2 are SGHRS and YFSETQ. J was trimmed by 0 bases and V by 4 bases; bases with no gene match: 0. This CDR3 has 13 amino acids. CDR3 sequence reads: CASSGGDQETQYF. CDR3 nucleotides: TGCGCCAGCAGCGGGGGGGACCAAGAGACCCAGTACTTC. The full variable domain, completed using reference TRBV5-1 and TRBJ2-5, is KAGVTQTPRYLIKTRGQQVTLSCSPISGHRSVSWYQQTPGQGLQFLFEYFSETQRNKGNFPGRFSGRQFSNSRSEMNVSTLELGDSALYLCASSGGDQETQYFGPGTRLLVL.